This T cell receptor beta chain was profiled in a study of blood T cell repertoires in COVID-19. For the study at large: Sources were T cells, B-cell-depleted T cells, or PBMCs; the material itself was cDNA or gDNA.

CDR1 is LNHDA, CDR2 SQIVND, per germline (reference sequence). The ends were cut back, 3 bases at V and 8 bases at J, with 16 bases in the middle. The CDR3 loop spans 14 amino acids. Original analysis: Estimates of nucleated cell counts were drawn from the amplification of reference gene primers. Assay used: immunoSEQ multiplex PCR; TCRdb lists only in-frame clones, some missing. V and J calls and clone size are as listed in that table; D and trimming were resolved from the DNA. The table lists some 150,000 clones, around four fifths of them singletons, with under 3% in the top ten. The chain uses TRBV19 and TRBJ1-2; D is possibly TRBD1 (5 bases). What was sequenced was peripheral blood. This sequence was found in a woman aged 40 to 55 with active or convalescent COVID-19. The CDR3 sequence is CASSIGGRVAGYTF. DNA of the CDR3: TGTGCCAGTAGTATTGGTGGCAGGGTGGCCGGCTACACCTTC.